This T cell receptor beta chain originates from a study of T-cell reconstitution after alpha-beta-depleted transplantation in children. TCRbeta library construction was performed incorporating unique molecular identifiers. TCRdb independently ran MiXCR on the PCR reads; one entry per CDR3 protein. The sample records around 680,000 distinct CDR3 sequences, 15% to 20% being singletons. From germline, CDR1 is MNHEY and CDR2 SVGAGI. The CDR3 consists of 12 residues. Trimming shortened V by 6 bases and J by 6 bases, and 11 bases separated the two germline ends. This clonotype was found a few times. The sequences come from PBMCs from the stem cell graft donor, collected from the stem cell graft. The rearrangement uses TRBV6-5 and TRBJ1-2, with D tentatively TRBD1 (6 bases). The TCR originated in a human donor who donated a stem cell graft to a child with acute myeloid leukemia. The CDR3 reads CASRRGFNGYTF. In DNA form, the CDR3 reads TGTGCCAGCAGAAGGGGGTTTAATGGCTACACCTTC.